The 24 T cell receptor beta chains in this list originate from one sample, sequenced in a study of T cells in Graves' hyperthyroidism and ophthalmopathy. TCR beta CDR3 regions were amplified from RNA transcripts. TCR CDR3 regions were first amplified by RT-PCR with HTBI primers. TCRdb re-analysed the multiplex PCR reads in MiXCR, keeping a single row per CDR3 protein. The sample holds under 650,000 distinct CDR3 sequences; around 16% are singletons and the top ten take around 4%. The sample taken for sequencing was blood. Receptors were obtained from a woman aged 25 to 39 with Graves' hyperthyroidism.

Concerning this clonotype itself: Possible read error: a much larger clone is one base away. Without the conserved terminal phenylalanine or tryptophan, this CDR3 likely stems from a read error. The J gene is TRBJ1-1, the V gene TRBV4-2; D call uncertain. Trimming removed 2 bases at V and 4 bases at J, with 5 bases between. CDR1 is LGHNA and CDR2 is YNFKEQ in the germline V gene. The CDR3 sequence is 12 residues long. Here the CDR3 DNA reads TGTGCCAGCAGCCAAACTAGCACTGAAGCTTTCCTT. It codes for CASSQTSTEAFL.

The chain carries TRBV28 and TRBJ1-6; 7 bases line up with TRBD1. Germline V gives CDR1 MDHEN, CDR2 SYDVKM. CDR3 length: 18 amino acids. The J segment lost 10 bases and the V segment lost 5 bases, leaving 20 bases of the junction unmatched. The CDR3 nucleotides are TGTGCCAGCAGTGGGCCCTTACAGGGGTTGGCGACGGTGTCACCCCTCCACTTT. Its protein product is CASSGPLQGLATVSPLHF.

This clonotype was observed at least ten times. The chain has TRBV28 and TRBJ1-2; D call uncertain. CDR1 and CDR2 from the germline V gene are MDHEN and SYDVKM. V lost 5 bases to trimming and J lost 1 base, with 14 bases between them. The CDR3 covers 15 residues. The CDR3, as DNA: TGTGCCAGCAGTACCGGAAAACACCTTAACTATGGCTACACCTTC. Translated, it gives CASSTGKHLNYGYTF.

This CDR3 reads CASSDVEQFF. Written as DNA, the CDR3 is TGTGCCAGTAGCGACGTTGAGCAGTTCTTC. The rearrangement uses TRBV19 and TRBJ2-1; D call uncertain. Between the trimmed V and J ends, which lost 6 bases and 9 bases, there was a span of 6 bases. The germline V gene has CDR1 LNHDA and CDR2 SQIVND (reference sequence). The CDR3 runs to 10 residues.

There are a few counts of this clonotype. This sequence joins TRBV3-1 and TRBJ1-2; D not certain. Trimming removed 0 bases at V and 8 bases at J, with 4 bases between. Germline CDR1 and CDR2: LGHDT and YNNKEL (reference sequence). This CDR3 has 11 residues. The CDR3 sequence is CASSQDGGYTF. DNA for the CDR3: TGTGCCAGCAGCCAAGACGGGGGCTACACCTTC.

This clonotype came up many times. The V call is TRBV7-3, the J call TRBJ2-3; weak D call: TRBD2 (6 bases). Germline CDR1 and CDR2: SGHTA and FQGTGA. V was clipped by 5 bases and J by 2 bases, with 17 bases between them. The CDR3 extends over 16 amino acids. The DNA for the CDR3 is TGTGCCAGCAGCGGCAAAGGACTATACCCCACAGATACGCAGTATTTT. Protein: CASSGKGLYPTDTQYF.

Here the CDR3 reads CSVEQGPKNIQYF. The CDR3 nucleotides are TGCAGCGTTGAACAGGGGCCCAAAAACATTCAGTACTTC. The chain has TRBV29-1 and TRBJ2-4; TRBD1 might be the D (6 bases). The germline V gene encodes CDR1 SQVTM and CDR2 ANQGSEA. The V gene lost 2 bases and the J gene lost 2 bases, with 7 bases spanning the gap. The CDR3 runs 13 residues.

This chain joins TRBV4-1 and TRBJ2-3; 7 bases align to TRBD2. V gave up 3 bases and J gave up 5 bases; unmatched junction bases: 20. The length of the CDR3 is 19 residues. Germline-derived CDR1 and CDR2 are MGHRA and YSYEKL. CDR3 sequence: CASSHAPGGSSGLRDTQYF. CDR3 DNA sequence: TGCGCCAGCAGCCATGCGCCCGGGGGTTCTAGCGGTTTAAGAGATACGCAGTATTTT.

Concerning this clonotype: The junction departs from germline at one end; a sequencing error may be responsible. V is TRBV7-9 and J is TRBJ1-5; unclear D gene. The CDR3 has 13 residues. Germline CDR1 SEHNR, CDR2 FQNEAQ (reference sequence). The CDR3 loop reads CASGLSRNQPQHF. The DNA of the CDR3 is TGTGCCAGCGGCTTATCCAGGAATCAGCCCCAGCATTTT. The entire variable domain, with the rest obtained from reference TRBV7-9 and TRBJ1-5, is as follows: DTGVSQNPRHKITKRGQNVTFRCDPISEHNRLYWYRQTLGQGPEFLTYFQNEAQLEKSRLLSDRFSAERPKGSFSTLEIQRTEQGDSAMYLCASGLSRNQPQHFGDGTRLSIL.

This clonotype was found many times. The chain joins TRBV24-1 to TRBJ2-3; TRBD1 matches at 8 bases. The CDR3 covers 16 residues. V was clipped by 5 bases and J by 2 bases; unmatched bases: 8. The germline V gene has CDR1 KGHDR and CDR2 SFDVKD. This CDR3 is CATSGLRDRITDTQYF. Written as DNA, the CDR3 is TGTGCCACCAGTGGCCTCCGGGACAGGATCACAGATACGCAGTATTTT.

This clonotype was observed at least ten times. This chain joins TRBV7-9 and TRBJ2-7; 7 bases align to TRBD1. The CDR3 has 15 amino acids. Germline-derived CDR1 and CDR2 are SEHNR and FQNEAQ (reference sequence). V shed 5 bases, J shed 3 bases, and the junction held 10 bases outside the gene matches. In DNA form, the CDR3 reads TGTGCCAGCAGCATCTCGGGACAGAGTTTCTACGAGCAGTACTTC. It specifies CASSISGQSFYEQYF.

This chain connects TRBV6-1 to TRBJ1-1; TRBD1 matches at 9 bases. Germline lookup yields CDR1 MNHNS and CDR2 SASEGT. Losses at the gene ends were 8 bases for V and 4 bases for J; bases not matched to a gene: 11. The CDR3 contains 15 residues. The CDR3 coding sequence is TGTGCCAGCCCGGGACAGGGCTTTGGGACCACTGAAGCTTTCTTT. Amino acid sequence: CASPGQGFGTTEAFF.

This clonotype occurred a few times. The V gene is TRBV28, the J gene TRBJ2-7, with 8 bases matching TRBD1. The CDR3 has 13 amino acids. Germline assignment: CDR1 MDHEN and CDR2 SYDVKM. J lost 6 bases, V lost 7 bases, and 8 bases had no gene match. The CDR3 DNA sequence: TGTGCCAGCACCATGGGACAGGCAGGCGAGCAGTACTTC. It translates to CASTMGQAGEQYF.

V and J are TRBV10-3 and TRBJ2-1; 10 nucleotides line up with TRBD2. Trimming took 3 bases from V and 8 from J; bases not matched to a gene: 10. The CDR3 has 16 amino acids. The germline CDR1 and CDR2 sequences are ENHRY and SYGVKD. The CDR3 coding sequence is TGTGCCATCAGTGACTTCGGGGCTAGCGGGAGCTATGAGCAGTTCTTC. It codes for CAISDFGASGSYEQFF.

This clonotype appeared a few times. The J gene is TRBJ1-5, the V gene TRBV7-8; tentative D call: TRBD1 (5 bases). Per the germline V gene, CDR1 is SGHVS and CDR2 is FQNEAQ. The V gene lost 2 bases and the J gene lost 0 bases, with 8 bases spanning the gap. The CDR3 consists of 15 residues. The CDR3 sequence: CASSLIGTSNQPQHF. The CDR3 DNA follows: TGTGCCAGCAGCTTAATAGGGACTAGCAATCAGCCCCAGCATTTT.

To note about this clonotype: Mismatch with germline at one junction end may stem from a read error. The gene calls are TRBV28 and TRBJ2-5; 8 positions agree with TRBD1. The CDR3 spans 15 residues. CDR1 is MDHEN, CDR2 SYDVKM, per germline. CDR3 DNA sequence: TGTGCCAGCAGTTTACCGGGACAGGTCAGTTGGGTACCCAACTTC. Its translation is CASSLPGQVSWVPNF.

Ten or more counts support this clonotype. The J gene is TRBJ2-1, the V gene TRBV30; 10 nucleotides match TRBD2. Germline-derived CDR1 and CDR2 are GTSNPN and SVGIG (reference sequence). Unmatched junction bases numbered 4, after V lost 2 bases and J lost 3 bases. CDR3 length equals 15 residues. As DNA, the CDR3 is TGTGCCTGGAGTAAAGGGACTAGCGTCTACAATGAGCAGTTCTTC. As protein: CAWSKGTSVYNEQFF.

This clonotype was recorded many times. The chain couples TRBV6-1 to TRBJ2-1; tentative D call: TRBD1 (6 bases). V lost 6 bases and J lost 5, with 11 bases in between. The CDR3 runs 13 residues. Germline V lookup: CDR1 MNHNS, CDR2 SASEGT. This CDR3 reads CASSTGTNNEQFF. The CDR3 DNA sequence: TGTGCCAGCAGCACCGGGACAAACAATGAGCAGTTCTTC.

On this clonotype: This may be a read error, as it is one base from a much larger clone. The V call is TRBV5-1, the J call TRBJ2-3; D may match TRBD1 or TRBD2 (5 bases each). The CDR3 runs 15 residues. The ends were cut back, 4 bases at V and 2 bases at J, with 14 bases in the middle. Germline V gives CDR1 SGHRS, CDR2 YFSETQ. CDR3 sequence: CASSQTGAVTDTQYF. CDR3 in DNA: TGCGCCAGCAGCCAAACCGGGGCAGTCACAGATACGCAGTATTTT.

The chain recombines TRBV9 with TRBJ2-7; tentatively, D is TRBD2 (7 bases). Germline lookup yields CDR1 SGDLS and CDR2 YYNGEE. The CDR3 totals 16 residues. Trimming removed 5 bases at V and 3 bases at J, with 21 bases between. The CDR3 is CASSNARGATYYEQYF. CDR3 DNA sequence: TGTGCCAGCAGTAATGCCCGGGGGGCAACGTACTACGAGCAGTACTTC. The full variable domain, completed using reference TRBV9 and TRBJ2-7, is DSGVTQTPKHLITATGQRVTLRCSPRSGDLSVYWYQQSLDQGLQFLIQYYNGEERAKGNILERFSAQQFPDLHSELNLSSLELGDSALYFCASSNARGATYYEQYFGPGTRLTVT.

This clonotype was detected ten times or more. The chain couples TRBV6-2 or TRBV6-3 to TRBJ1-1; D gene uncertain. The CDR3 is 12 residues long. CDR1 is MNHEY and CDR2 is SVGEGT in the germline V gene. V lost 2 bases to trimming and J lost 6 bases, with 7 bases between them. This CDR3 is CASSYPVSEAFF. Here the CDR3 DNA reads TGTGCCAGCAGTTACCCCGTCTCTGAAGCTTTCTTT.

The rearrangement links TRBV28 to TRBJ2-3, with D tentatively TRBD2 (6 bases). CDR3 size: 19 residues. Germline CDR1 MDHEN, CDR2 SYDVKM. V gave up 4 bases and J gave up 2 bases, with 25 bases separating them. Here the CDR3 DNA reads TGTGCCAGCAGTTCGAGCTTAGGAGGGTCAGGAGGGGCCACAGATACGCAGTATTTT. Amino acid sequence: CASSSSLGGSGGATDTQYF.

This clonotype has ten or more counts. The chain links TRBV2 to TRBJ1-2; TRBD1 matches at 8 bases. The germline V gene has CDR1 SNHLY and CDR2 FYNNEI. The CDR3 is 15 residues long. V was pared by 6 bases and J by 5 bases, with 11 bases of the junction left unmatched. The CDR3 nucleotides read TGTGCCAGCAGCGCACGACAGGGGACGCCGTATGGCTACACCTTC. Amino acid sequence: CASSARQGTPYGYTF.

This clonotype was counted ten times or more. V usage is TRBV28 and J usage is TRBJ1-1; possibly TRBD1 for D (5 bases). Germline assignment: CDR1 MDHEN and CDR2 SYDVKM. Trimming took off 8 bases at V and 0 bases at J, with 10 bases between the two ends. The CDR3 is 13 amino acids. Here the CDR3 reads CASQNRMNTEAFF. The DNA of the CDR3 is TGTGCCAGCCAAAACAGGATGAACACTGAAGCTTTCTTT.